Each of the 25 T cell receptor beta chains below was sequenced from the same sample in a study of blood T cell repertoires in COVID-19 (dated by TCRdb to 2020 to 2021). Libraries were built with the immunoSEQ multiplex PCR assay. TCRdb's version of the immuneACCESS table is confined to in-frame rearrangements and falls short of the full clone set. An unresolved V gene accounts for under half of the shortfall where checked; the remainder is of unknown origin. A total of around 220,000 clones appear in this sample, approximately 90% of them only once. The biggest ten clones account for around 2.2% of the sample. Sequenced sample: peripheral blood. Source of these receptors: a woman between 40 and 55 years old who had recovered from COVID-19.

The rearrangement uses TRBV7-9 and TRBJ1-1; 7 nucleotides match TRBD1. This CDR3 has 13 amino acids. Unmatched junction bases numbered 1, after V lost 2 bases and J lost 4 bases. CDR1 and CDR2 (germline): SEHNR, FQNEAQ (reference sequence). CDR3 sequence reads: CASSLTGATEAFF. CDR3 bases: TGTGCCAGCAGCTTAACAGGGGCCACTGAAGCTTTCTTT.

This chain links TRBV18 with TRBJ2-5; 7 nucleotides agree with TRBD1. The CDR3 runs to 16 residues. Trimming at V came to 1 base and at J to 2 bases, leaving 7 bases not matched to a gene. The germline V gene has CDR1 KGHSH and CDR2 LQKENI. The CDR3 coding sequence is TGTGCCAGCTCACCACTTGGGACAGATTGGCAAGAGACCCAGTACTTC. Translation: CASSPLGTDWQETQYF.

The chain combines TRBV28 with TRBJ2-2; possibly TRBD2 for D (5 bases). The CDR3 covers 16 residues. Trimming shortened V by 3 bases and J by 1 base, and 12 bases separated the two germline ends. Germline V lookup: CDR1 MDHEN, CDR2 SYDVKM. CDR3 sequence: CASSFEFGVNTGELFF. The CDR3 region has the DNA TGTGCCAGCAGTTTCGAGTTCGGGGTGAACACCGGGGAGCTGTTTTTT.

This chain uses TRBV19 with TRBJ1-5, with TRBD1 identical over 7 bases. CDR1 and CDR2 from the germline V gene are LNHDA and SQIVND (reference sequence). Trimming took 10 bases from V and 6 from J; bases not matched to a gene: 12. The CDR3 has 14 residues. The CDR3 region has the DNA TGTGCCACCGAAGACAGGGTGGGTAGTCAGCCCCAGCATTTT. Encoded protein: CATEDRVGSQPQHF.

With regard to this clone: This sample includes further DNA sequences coding for the same CDR3. V and J are TRBV12-3 or TRBV12-4 and TRBJ2-7; perhaps TRBD1 as D (5 bases). This CDR3 region has 12 residues. Trimming cost V 6 bases and J 3 bases, with 9 bases left between them. CDR3 in amino acids: CASSPDSYEQYF. The CDR3 DNA sequence: TGTGCCAGCAGCCCAGACAGCTACGAGCAGTACTTC.

J is TRBJ2-7 and V is TRBV28; a weak D match, TRBD1 (8 bases). CDR3 length: 15 residues. Germline V lookup: CDR1 MDHEN, CDR2 SYDVKM. The V end was cut by 5 bases, the J end by 3 bases, with 17 bases between. The DNA for the CDR3 is TGTGCCAGCAGTCAGGGGGCTAGCGGAGACTACGAGCAGTACTTC. Residues: CASSQGASGDYEQYF.

The V and J genes are TRBV28 and TRBJ2-5, with 7 bases that match TRBD2. The CDR3 has 15 amino acids. V lost 4 bases and J lost 3; bases outside the gene matches: 8. Germline CDR1 is MDHEN and CDR2 is SYDVKM. The DNA of the CDR3 is TGTGCCAGCAGTTATCCCCAGGGAGGGAAAGAGACCCAGTACTTC. Its protein product is CASSYPQGGKETQYF.

The chain recombines TRBV5-6 with TRBJ2-7, with TRBD2 matching over 13 bases. The junction had 7 bases not matched to a gene; V was cut back by 1 base and J by 6 bases. The CDR3 extends over 16 amino acids. The germline gives CDR1 SGHDT, CDR2 YYEEEE. The CDR3 protein is CASSLRGTSGIGEQYF. The CDR3 DNA reads TGTGCCAGCAGCTTGCGGGGGACTAGCGGGATAGGCGAGCAGTACTTC.

V is TRBV5-1 and J is TRBJ2-6, with a possible D match to TRBD1 (6 bases). The CDR3 extends over 17 amino acids. CDR1 SGHRS and CDR2 YFSETQ come from the germline V gene. V dropped 3 bases and J dropped 2 bases, with 15 bases sitting between them. CDR3 loop: CASSSPGAATGANVLTF. The CDR3 region has the DNA TGCGCCAGCAGCTCGCCAGGGGCCGCTACTGGGGCCAACGTCCTGACTTTC.

The chain has TRBV28 and TRBJ1-2, with D hard to call. This CDR3 is 12 amino acids long. Trimming took off 2 bases at V and 4 bases at J, with 5 bases between the two ends. CDR1 and CDR2 (germline): MDHEN, SYDVKM. Here the CDR3 reads CASSLGFYGYTF. The CDR3 region has the DNA TGTGCCAGCAGTTTAGGCTTCTATGGCTACACCTTC.

CDR3 DNA sequence: TGTGCCAGCAGCACAGGAGCGGGGGGGCCCACCGGGGAGCTGTTTTTT. Protein sequence: CASSTGAGGPTGELFF. This chain links TRBV6-2 or TRBV6-3 with TRBJ2-2, with 10 nucleotides matching TRBD2. With V trimmed by 6 bases and J by 4 bases, 8 bases remained unmatched. Per germline, CDR1 MNHEY and CDR2 SVGEGT. CDR3 size: 16 residues.

The V and J genes are TRBV5-1 and TRBJ1-2, with 10 nucleotides matching TRBD1. The CDR3 consists of 15 residues. Per germline, CDR1 SGHRS and CDR2 YFSETQ. V was pared by 3 bases and J by 1 base, with 3 bases of the junction left unmatched. CDR3 sequence (DNA): TGCGCCAGCAGCTCTGGGACAGGGGTTAACTATGGCTACACCTTC. As protein: CASSSGTGVNYGYTF.

V gene TRBV5-1 combines with J gene TRBJ2-2; tentative D call: TRBD1 (6 bases). Germline CDR1 reads SGHRS; CDR2 reads YFSETQ. V lost 4 bases, J lost 3 bases, and 13 bases lay in between. This CDR3 spans 15 amino acids. The CDR3 nucleotides read TGCGCCAGCAGCATTAGGACAGAGTACACCGGGGAGCTGTTTTTT. Encoded protein: CASSIRTEYTGELFF.

The rearrangement uses TRBV30 and TRBJ1-6, with TRBD1 as a possible D gene (6 bases). The CDR3 loop spans 16 amino acids. The germline V gene encodes CDR1 GTSNPN and CDR2 SVGIG (reference sequence). The V gene lost 0 bases and the J gene lost 8 bases, with 17 bases spanning the gap. CDR3 residues: CAWSVRVVRGYSPLHF. Here the CDR3 DNA reads TGTGCCTGGAGTGTACGTGTGGTCAGGGGATATTCACCCCTCCACTTT.

CDR3 sequence: CASSSPERRNGYTF. The DNA of the CDR3 is TGTGCCAGCAGCTCCCCCGAACGGAGAAATGGCTACACCTTC. V and J are TRBV7-9 and TRBJ1-2; D not certain. CDR3 size: 14 residues. The germline V gene encodes CDR1 SEHNR and CDR2 FQNEAQ (reference sequence). V was pared by 4 bases and J by 6 bases, with 15 bases between.

J is TRBJ2-1 and V is TRBV6-5, with TRBD2 identical over 7 bases. Germline values: CDR1 MNHEY, CDR2 SVGAGI. This CDR3 is built from 16 residues. After removal of 1 base from V and 0 bases from J, the junction contained 3 bases not matched to a gene. DNA of the CDR3: TGTGCCAGCAGTTACTGGGGGGGGAGCTCCTACAATGAGCAGTTCTTC. Encoded protein: CASSYWGGSSYNEQFF.

CDR3 in DNA: TGTGCCAGCAGCTTTATGGAGTGGTCTGAAGCTTTCTTT. It yields the protein CASSFMEWSEAFF. The V gene is TRBV7-2, the J gene TRBJ1-1, with unresolved D. Trimming took 3 bases from V and 6 from J, leaving 11 bases between them. Germline values: CDR1 SGHTA, CDR2 FQGNSA. CDR3 size: 13 residues. Using reference TRBV7-2 and TRBJ1-1 for the parts outside the CDR3, the full variable domain is GAGVSQSPSNKVTEKGKDVELRCDPISGHTALYWYRQSLGQGLEFLIYFQGNSAPDKSGLPSDRFSAERTGGSVSTLTIQRTQQEDSAVYLCASSFMEWSEAFFGQGTRLTVV.

The V gene is TRBV7-9, the J gene TRBJ1-4; 8 bases fit TRBD1. Per germline, CDR1 SEHNR and CDR2 FQNEAQ (reference sequence). The V and J ends lost 7 bases and 5 bases, in that order; junction bases with no gene match: 9. This CDR3 contains 15 residues. The CDR3 spells CASNLGQAQNEKLFF. In DNA, the CDR3 is TGTGCCAGCAACTTGGGACAGGCACAGAATGAAAAACTGTTTTTT. Drawing the rest from reference TRBV7-9 and TRBJ1-4, the complete variable domain is DTGVSQNPRHKITKRGQNVTFRCDPISEHNRLYWYRQTLGQGPEFLTYFQNEAQLEKSRLLSDRFSAERPKGSFSTLEIQRTEQGDSAMYLCASNLGQAQNEKLFFGSGTQLSVL.

Here the CDR3 reads CASSQRTSGTYNEQFF. CDR3 nucleotides: TGTGCCAGCAGCCAGAGGACTAGCGGGACATACAATGAGCAGTTCTTC. J is TRBJ2-1 and V is TRBV5-4, with 12 bases lining up with TRBD2. With 4 bases clipped from V and 4 bases from J, the junction kept 6 bases outside the gene matches. The CDR3 runs 16 residues. Germline V CDR1 and CDR2: SGHNT, YYREEE (reference sequence).

V usage is TRBV5-4 and J usage is TRBJ2-7, with 8 bases that match TRBD1. Germline assignment: CDR1 SGHNT and CDR2 YYREEE (reference sequence). Trimming at V came to 8 bases and at J to 2 bases, leaving 6 bases not matched to a gene. This CDR3 has 13 residues. CDR3 sequence: CASGDRLTYEQYF. As DNA, the CDR3 is TGTGCCAGTGGGGACAGGTTGACCTACGAGCAGTACTTC.

The chain recombines TRBV5-1 with TRBJ2-3, with D perhaps TRBD2 (5 bases). The germline V gene has CDR1 SGHRS and CDR2 YFSETQ. Deletions cut 0 bases from V and 0 bases from J, with 17 bases between. The CDR3 covers 18 residues. CDR3: CASSLAEWTAISTDTQYF. DNA of the CDR3: TGCGCCAGCAGCTTGGCCGAGTGGACTGCAATTAGCACAGATACGCAGTATTTT.

This chain joins TRBV18 and TRBJ1-3; unclear D gene. The CDR3 is made up of 19 amino acids. Germline values: CDR1 KGHSH, CDR2 LQKENI. Trimming took 2 bases from V and 0 from J, leaving 20 bases between them. The chain's CDR3 is CASSPLGAGRANSGNTIYF. The CDR3, as DNA: TGTGCCAGCTCACCATTGGGAGCGGGGAGAGCGAACTCTGGAAACACCATATATTTT.

The chain carries TRBV19 and TRBJ2-7; D is possibly TRBD1 (5 bases). The CDR3 sequence is 17 residues long. V gave up 5 bases and J gave up 2 bases, with 22 bases separating them. Germline CDR1 is LNHDA and CDR2 is SQIVND (reference sequence). Here the CDR3 reads CASSDRGKGQAAYEQYF. For the CDR3, the DNA is TGTGCCAGTAGTGATAGGGGTAAGGGCCAGGCGGCCTACGAGCAGTACTTC.

The V call is TRBV7-6, the J call TRBJ2-3; 8 bases line up with TRBD1. From germline, CDR1 is SGHVS and CDR2 FNYEAQ. This CDR3 comprises 15 residues. V trimming: 4 bases; J trimming: 4 bases; junction bases outside the gene matches: 7. CDR3 loop: CASSSGAGGADTQYF. DNA for the CDR3: TGTGCCAGCAGCTCTGGGGCAGGGGGCGCAGATACGCAGTATTTT.

The rearrangement uses TRBV12-3 or TRBV12-4 and TRBJ2-1; 9 bases line up with TRBD1. The CDR3 is made up of 12 amino acids. The V segment lost 8 bases and the J segment 9 bases; nucleotides outside the gene matches: 5. CDR3: CASGPDRGEQFF. The CDR3 nucleotides are TGTGCCAGCGGCCCGGACAGGGGTGAGCAGTTCTTC.